A single sample is the source of the 16 T cell receptor beta chains below, sequenced in a study of spatial heterogeneity in lung cancer. Time point: sample taken at primary tumor resection. The study, taken as a whole, reports: Tumoral mutation counts were tracked by counts of expanded intratumoral alpha and beta TCRs.

TCRdb used MiXCR to reprocess the 5' RACE reads, holding one entry per CDR3 protein. The top ten hold roughly 12% of the sample, which has some 10,000 distinct CDR3 sequences, around 5.2% seen once. The antigens for these receptors are not known. The sample was lung tumor tissue, taken at surgery. These receptors all stem from a male donor with early-stage non-small cell lung cancer.

This clonotype was recorded a few times. With the library built for alpha chains, this beta chain is off target and its frequency is not meaningful. The chain joins TRBV9 to TRBJ2-7; tentatively, D is TRBD2 (5 bases). V was cut by 0 bases and J by 3 bases, with 10 bases left in between. From germline, CDR1 is SGDLS and CDR2 YYNGEE. The CDR3 sequence is 14 residues long. The DNA of the CDR3 is TGTGCCAGCAGCGTAGGGGCGGAGGTCTACGAGCAGTACTTC. Translated: CASSVGAEVYEQYF.

On this clonotype: This beta chain is off target for a library built for alpha chains, so its abundance means little. V usage is TRBV20-1 and J usage is TRBJ2-7; D not certain. Germline V gene data show CDR1 as DFQATT and CDR2 as SNEGSKA (reference sequence). This CDR3 spans 14 amino acids. Trimming removed 5 bases at V and 2 bases at J, with 16 bases between. CDR3 sequence reads: CSAPGRAPPYEQYF. The CDR3 DNA is TGCAGTGCTCCAGGCCGGGCCCCGCCCTACGAGCAGTACTTC.

At least ten counts were recorded for this clonotype. Because the library targeted alpha chains, this beta chain is an off-target read whose size means little. This sequence joins TRBV10-3 and TRBJ2-7; TRBD2 matches 8 bases. Germline CDR1 is ENHRY and CDR2 is SYGVKD. Trimming removed 2 bases from V and 5 bases from J; junction bases left unmatched: 11. The CDR3 sequence is 16 residues long. The CDR3 DNA follows: TGTGCCATCAGTGAGGCGAGCGGGAGACGGCACGACGAGCAGTACTTC. This codes for CAISEASGRRHDEQYF.

Remarks on this clonotype: Because this beta chain is a stray read in a library intended to capture alpha chains, its abundance should not be given much weight. The V call is TRBV20-1, the J call TRBJ1-3, with 8 nucleotides matching TRBD1. Germline trimming cut 3 bases from V and 8 bases from J; bases unmatched to any gene: 9. Germline CDR1 is DFQATT and CDR2 is SNEGSKA (reference sequence). This CDR3 has 14 amino acids. CDR3 amino acids: CSASRPGGGHTIYF. The CDR3 DNA is TGCAGTGCTAGTCGGCCAGGGGGCGGTCACACCATATATTTT.

This clonotype was counted ten times or more. Since it is a stray read in a library aimed at alpha chains, this beta chain has a size that is not meaningful. The rearrangement uses TRBV5-1 and TRBJ2-4; 8 positions agree with TRBD1. CDR3 length equals 14 residues. The junction had 7 bases not matched to a gene; V was cut back by 3 bases and J by 8 bases. Per the germline V gene, CDR1 is SGHRS and CDR2 is YFSETQ. The CDR3 sequence is CASSYGQGFDIQYF. The CDR3, as DNA: TGCGCCAGCAGCTACGGACAGGGTTTTGACATTCAGTACTTC.

By share, this clonotype counts as medium-sized. Because the library targeted alpha chains, this beta chain is an off-target read whose size means little. The gene calls are TRBV12-3 or TRBV12-4 and TRBJ1-1; 7 bases map to TRBD1. Trimming took 4 bases from V and 1 from J; bases not matched to a gene: 3. CDR3 length equals 14 residues. The CDR3 DNA reads TGTGCCAGCAGTTCGACAGGGAGGAACACTGAAGCTTTCTTT. Translation: CASSSTGRNTEAFF.

At least ten counts were recorded for this clonotype. This beta chain appears as a stray read in a library generated for alpha chains; its size is not informative. The chain carries TRBV9 and TRBJ2-7, with 7 bases identical to TRBD2. The CDR3 has 16 residues. Germline V gives CDR1 SGDLS, CDR2 YYNGEE. The V segment lost 0 bases and the J segment 2 bases; nucleotides outside the gene matches: 8. In DNA form, the CDR3 reads TGTGCCAGCAGCGTAGCCCAGACTAGCCTCCCCTACGAGCAGTACTTC. Translated: CASSVAQTSLPYEQYF.

This clonotype was detected many times. The size of this beta chain means little, since it is a stray read in a library made for alpha chains. The J gene is TRBJ2-1, the V gene TRBV20-1, with 7 bases lining up with TRBD2. Germline-derived CDR1 and CDR2 are DFQATT and SNEGSKA (reference sequence). After removal of 0 bases from V and 5 bases from J, the junction contained 7 bases not matched to a gene. The CDR3 consists of 15 residues. This CDR3 is CSARDTLAANNEQFF. The CDR3, as DNA: TGCAGTGCTAGAGATACGCTAGCGGCTAACAATGAGCAGTTCTTC.

Only a few counts were recorded for this clonotype. This beta chain slipped into a library made for alpha chains as a stray read, so its size is not meaningful. V gene TRBV5-1 combines with J gene TRBJ2-2; D is possibly TRBD1 or TRBD2 (5 bases each). The V and J ends lost 4 bases and 5 bases respectively, with 18 bases between them. The CDR3 extends over 16 amino acids. The V gene's germline CDR1 is SGHRS and CDR2 YFSETQ. The CDR3 sequence is CASSPAPGWGTGELFF. CDR3 nucleotides: TGCGCCAGCAGCCCTGCCCCGGGTTGGGGGACCGGGGAGCTGTTTTTT. Filled out from reference TRBV5-1 and TRBJ2-2, the complete variable domain reads KAGVTQTPRYLIKTRGQQVTLSCSPISGHRSVSWYQQTPGQGLQFLFEYFSETQRNKGNFPGRFSGRQFSNSRSEMNVSTLELGDSALYLCASSPAPGWGTGELFFGEGSRLTVL.

Of note for this clonotype: This beta chain is off target for a library built for alpha chains, so its abundance means little. The CDR3, as DNA: TGTGCCAGCAGCTCCACCATGGGGAGGGACAAGACCCAGTACTTC. It is translated as CASSSTMGRDKTQYF. The rearrangement joins TRBV7-2 to TRBJ2-5, with TRBD2 as a possible D gene (7 bases). CDR1 is SGHTA, CDR2 FQGNSA, per germline. V lost 4 bases to trimming and J lost 6 bases, with 18 bases between them. This CDR3 has 15 residues.

This clonotype was seen repeatedly, ten times or more. For a library built for alpha chains, this beta chain is a stray read; little rests on its size. The chain uses TRBV6-9 and TRBJ1-1; D perhaps matches TRBD1 (5 bases). The length of the CDR3 is 15 residues. Trimming pared 7 bases from V and 0 bases from J, leaving 15 bases between. Looked up from germline, CDR1 is MNHGY and CDR2 is SVAAGI. CDR3 region: CASTHGRDLNTEAFF. CDR3 bases: TGTGCCAGCACCCACGGGAGGGACCTGAACACTGAAGCTTTCTTT.

This clonotype was detected many times. This beta chain came through as a stray read in a library set up for alpha chains, and its size says little. V and J are TRBV4-1 and TRBJ1-1; D is perhaps TRBD1 (6 bases). This CDR3 region has 14 residues. The V gene's germline CDR1 is MGHRA and CDR2 YSYEKL. The V end was cut by 5 bases, the J end by 1 base, with 11 bases between. This CDR3 reads CASSGGQRNTEAFF. The CDR3 DNA reads TGCGCCAGCAGCGGAGGACAGAGGAACACTGAAGCTTTCTTT.

This clonotype qualifies as medium-sized. This beta chain represents an off-target read in a library built for alpha chains; its size is of limited meaning. The V gene is TRBV27, the J gene TRBJ1-1; no clear D gene. Germline loops: CDR1 MNHEY, CDR2 SMNVEV (reference sequence). The CDR3 has 13 amino acids. V lost 8 bases and J 0 bases, leaving 10 bases between the germline ends. This CDR3 reads CASRLVMNTEAFF. The DNA of the CDR3 is TGTGCCAGCCGGTTGGTCATGAACACTGAAGCTTTCTTT.

The sample holds many counts of this clonotype. This beta chain turned up in a library designed for alpha chains; as an off-target read, its abundance says little. The chain combines TRBV20-1 with TRBJ2-2; perhaps TRBD2 as D (6 bases). Germline CDR1 and CDR2: DFQATT and SNEGSKA (reference sequence). V lost 1 base and J 1 base, leaving 13 bases between the germline ends. The CDR3 totals 16 residues. In DNA form, the CDR3 reads TGCAGTGCTAGAGGTTTTGGGGGGATGAACACCGGGGAGCTGTTTTTT. Amino acids: CSARGFGGMNTGELFF.

A note on this clonotype: As an off-target read in a library built for alpha chains, this beta chain has a frequency of little significance. The rearrangement links TRBV20-1 to TRBJ1-2, with TRBD1 identical over 7 bases. Looked up from germline, CDR1 is DFQATT and CDR2 is SNEGSKA (reference sequence). The CDR3 runs 13 residues. V lost 4 bases and J lost 1; bases outside the gene matches: 3. The CDR3 coding sequence is TGCAGTGCTACGACAGGGTATAACTATGGCTACACCTTC. It is translated as CSATTGYNYGYTF.

By sample fraction, this clonotype is medium-sized. This beta chain slipped into a library made for alpha chains as a stray read, so its size is not meaningful. V is TRBV20-1 and J is TRBJ1-5, with TRBD1 matching 7 bases. V trimming: 6 bases; J trimming: 3 bases; junction bases outside the gene matches: 11. The CDR3 is 15 amino acids. CDR1 DFQATT and CDR2 SNEGSKA come from the germline V gene (reference sequence). The CDR3 coding sequence is TGCAGTGCCCCACCGACAGGGATGGTCAATCAGCCCCAGCATTTT. Amino acids: CSAPPTGMVNQPQHF.